The 4 T cell receptor beta chains in this list originate from one sample, sequenced in a study of technical replicates of blood from a handful of donors. The assay was immunoSEQ multiplex PCR, and TCRdb's table has in-frame clones only and misses some. The sample consists of about 83,000 clones, roughly nine tenths of them appearing once. The specimen was T cells isolated from PBMCs. These receptors originate from a human donor in good health.

The rearrangement links TRBV7-2 to TRBJ2-2; D remains unclear. The CDR3 extends over 13 amino acids. Germline V gives CDR1 SGHTA, CDR2 FQGNSA. V shed 4 bases and J shed 2 bases, with 5 bases lying between them. The CDR3 is CASSSLNTGELFF. The CDR3 bases are TGTGCCAGCAGCTCACTTAACACCGGGGAGCTGTTTTTT.

The chain uses TRBV29-1 and TRBJ1-2; D is perhaps TRBD1 (5 bases). The CDR3 length is 13 residues. Looked up from germline, CDR1 is SQVTM and CDR2 is ANQGSEA. The ends were cut back, 7 bases at V and 4 bases at J, with 16 bases in the middle. CDR3 nucleotides: TGCAGCGCGGGGACTGGTGTAGGCTATGGCTACACCTTC. Its protein product is CSAGTGVGYGYTF.

The V gene is TRBV6-4, the J gene TRBJ2-3; 11 positions agree with TRBD2. The length of the CDR3 is 16 residues. Losses at the gene ends were 0 bases for V and 3 bases for J; bases not matched to a gene: 2. Germline V gene data show CDR1 as MRHNA and CDR2 as SNTAGT. For the CDR3, the DNA is TGTGCCAGCAGTGACTCTAGCGGGGGGGGAACAGATACGCAGTATTTT. Translation gives CASSDSSGGGTDTQYF.

The chain combines TRBV18 with TRBJ1-3, with D uncertain. In germline, CDR1 is KGHSH, CDR2 LQKENI. The CDR3 loop spans 15 amino acids. The V gene lost 3 bases and the J gene lost 9 bases, with 18 bases spanning the gap. Here the CDR3 reads CASSPMEQWTGTIYF. The DNA for the CDR3 is TGTGCCAGCTCACCCATGGAACAGTGGACTGGCACCATATATTTT.